The 14 T cell receptor beta chains below come from one sample, sequenced in a study of OX40 agonist ivuxolimab in advanced cancers. Assay: immunoSEQ multiplex PCR; the TCRdb copy retains only in-frame clones and omits some. The profile shows around 40,000 clones, more than 75% of them singletons. Sample: CD4+ or CD8+ T cells sorted from blood, taken in a trial of the OX40 agonist ivuxolimab. The receptors were gathered from an adult with an advanced solid tumor such as melanoma, head and neck, liver or kidney cancer.

The chain employs TRBV20-1 and TRBJ1-1; D not resolved. The germline V and J ends were trimmed by 5 bases and 4 bases, with 8 bases remaining between them. Germline V gene sequence: CDR1 DFQATT, CDR2 SNEGSKA (reference sequence). The length of the CDR3 is 11 residues. CDR3 in DNA: TGCAGTGCTGGCGTTACCACTGAAGCTTTCTTT. It encodes CSAGVTTEAFF.

This chain connects TRBV29-1 to TRBJ2-7, with unresolved D. V was shortened by 2 bases and J by 3 bases, with 5 bases between the two germline ends. There are 11 residues in the CDR3. The germline V gene has CDR1 SQVTM and CDR2 ANQGSEA. This chain's CDR3 is CSVEISYEQYF. DNA for the CDR3: TGCAGCGTTGAAATTAGCTACGAGCAGTACTTC.

This chain connects TRBV6-5 to TRBJ1-2; 7 bases match TRBD1. This CDR3 comprises 13 residues. Germline CDR1 reads MNHEY; CDR2 reads SVGAGI. The junction had 5 bases not matched to a gene; V was cut back by 6 bases and J by 4 bases. The CDR3: CASSNTGAYGYTF. CDR3 bases: TGTGCCAGCAGCAATACAGGGGCCTATGGCTACACCTTC.

This chain uses TRBV21-1 with TRBJ1-1; the table's D call of TRBD1 was not tested on the DNA. TRBV21-1 is a listed pseudogene. The CDR3 covers 15 residues. CDR3 region: CASSKRGRGHTEAFF. In DNA, the CDR3 is TGTGCCAGCAGCAAAAGAGGTAGGGGGCACACTGAAGCTTTCTTT.

The chain combines TRBV6-1 with TRBJ2-5; a possible D gene is TRBD2 (5 bases). The germline V gene encodes CDR1 MNHNS and CDR2 SASEGT. The length of the CDR3 is 14 residues. V lost 7 bases to trimming and J lost 0 bases, with 12 bases between them. This CDR3 reads CASIEGYNQETQYF. CDR3 DNA: TGTGCCAGCATCGAGGGTTATAACCAAGAGACCCAGTACTTC.

This chain joins TRBV5-5 and TRBJ1-1; D not resolved. With 5 bases removed from V and 1 base from J, the gap between germline ends came to 9 bases. Looked up from germline, CDR1 is SGHKS and CDR2 is YYEKEE (reference sequence). This CDR3 region has 13 residues. CDR3 bases: TGTGCCAGCAGTCTGACGCCGAACACTGAAGCTTTCTTT. Its protein is CASSLTPNTEAFF. Full variable domain (remainder filled in from reference TRBV5-5 and TRBJ1-1): DAGVTQSPTHLIKTRGQQVTLRCSPISGHKSVSWYQQVLGQGPQFIFQYYEKEERGRGNFPDRFSARQFPNYSSELNVNALLLGDSALYLCASSLTPNTEAFFGQGTRLTVV.

The chain recombines TRBV6-1 with TRBJ1-2; D is unresolved. The CDR3 extends over 13 amino acids. V gave up 3 bases and J gave up 4 bases, with 9 bases separating them. Germline CDR1 MNHNS, CDR2 SASEGT. The CDR3 DNA is TGTGCCAGCAGTGAGGAGTACTCCTATGGCTACACCTTC. This gives the protein CASSEEYSYGYTF.

This clone was seen a handful of times. This chain joins TRBV19 and TRBJ1-1; D may be TRBD1 (5 bases). V dropped 6 bases and J dropped 3 bases, with 14 bases sitting between them. In germline, CDR1 is LNHDA, CDR2 SQIVND (reference sequence). The CDR3 is 14 amino acids. CDR3 coding DNA: TGTGCCAGTAGGGGGGGGACGGACTACACTGAAGCTTTCTTT. It encodes CASRGGTDYTEAFF.

The J gene is TRBJ1-5, the V gene TRBV6-1; D gene unclear. The germline V and J ends were trimmed by 8 bases and 3 bases, with 14 bases remaining between them. This CDR3 contains 14 residues. Germline V CDR1 and CDR2: MNHNS, SASEGT. CDR3 sequence: CASGVLNFNQPQHF. The CDR3 bases are TGTGCCAGCGGGGTGCTCAATTTCAATCAGCCCCAGCATTTT.

This sequence joins TRBV6-6 and TRBJ1-2; 8 bases align to TRBD1. CDR1 and CDR2 from the germline V gene are MNHNY and SVGAGI (reference sequence). The CDR3 totals 13 residues. J gave up 7 bases and V 4 bases, and 5 bases lay outside the gene matches. This CDR3 reads CASSSRQGAGYTF. The CDR3 DNA is TGTGCCAGCAGTTCCCGCCAGGGGGCTGGCTACACCTTC.

This clone was counted a few times. The rearrangement joins TRBV7-2 to TRBJ1-1; TRBD1 matches at 8 bases. The trim removed 5 bases at V and 11 bases at J, leaving 10 bases unmatched. Germline values: CDR1 SGHTA, CDR2 FQGNSA. The CDR3 is made up of 13 amino acids. CDR3 sequence: CASSLNRGRVAFF. DNA for the CDR3: TGTGCCAGCAGCCTAAACAGGGGGAGAGTCGCTTTCTTT.

V and J are TRBV7-2 and TRBJ2-7; TRBD2 matches 8 bases. The germline CDR1 and CDR2 sequences are SGHTA and FQGNSA. This CDR3 spans 14 amino acids. V lost 5 bases and J lost 2; bases outside the gene matches: 5. CDR3 sequence (DNA): TGTGCCAGCAGCGAGACTAGCGTCCCCTACGAGCAGTACTTC. Translation gives CASSETSVPYEQYF.

V is TRBV10-3 and J is TRBJ2-3; TRBD2 aligns across 10 bases. Trimming at V came to 6 bases and at J to 3 bases, leaving 12 bases not matched to a gene. Germline CDR1 and CDR2: ENHRY and SYGVKD. The CDR3 runs to 17 residues. The CDR3 reads CAIRETGLARVTDTQYF. CDR3 in DNA: TGTGCCATCAGAGAAACGGGACTAGCGAGAGTAACAGATACGCAGTATTTT.

This clone was seen a handful of times. This chain connects TRBV27 to TRBJ1-1, with 8 bases fitting TRBD1. V shed 8 bases, J shed 10 bases, and the junction held 15 bases outside the gene matches. The germline V gene encodes CDR1 MNHEY and CDR2 SMNVEV (reference sequence). This CDR3 region has 14 residues. The CDR3 DNA sequence: TGTGCCAGCGGTAGGACAGGGAGAGGCTTAGGAGCTTTCTTT. Translated, it gives CASGRTGRGLGAFF.